This T cell receptor beta chain was recorded in a study of shared clonotypes between healthy human individuals. Study details: The donors, a couple of women and a few men, were aged 18 to 49.

To note about this clone: Its antigen is currently unknown. The same CDR3 also results from other DNA sequences found in this sample.

The CDR3 sequence is 15 residues long. Germline CDR1 is LNHDA and CDR2 is SQIVND (reference sequence). Trimming removed 2 bases at V and 1 base at J, with 11 bases between. Naive CD8 cells, CD45RO-negative and positively selected for CCR7, excluded terminally differentiated effector memory CD45RA+ cells. The DNA input per sorted-subset replicate PCR was 200 ng, corresponding to 30,000 or so T cell genomes. The table came from immunoSEQ multiplex PCR; TCRdb's copy has only in-frame clones and leaves some out. The table has roughly 1,800,000 clones, approximately 94% seen once. Whole-study findings and limits: Rarefaction exposed incomplete sorted-subset sequencing despite large depth. Represented genetic and exposure-history diversity was restricted by having few donors.

The receptor's source is a man younger than 35 in good health. This chain joins TRBV19 and TRBJ1-1; tentative D call: TRBD1 (6 bases). The sample consisted of naive CD8+ T cells sorted from blood. The CDR3 DNA reads TGTGCCAGTAGTATAACACCGACAGGGAACACTGAAGCTTTCTTT. Translated, it gives CASSITPTGNTEAFF.